A single sample is the source of the 11 T cell receptor beta chains below, sequenced in a study of T cell responses to AZD1222 COVID-19 vaccine. Some clones are missing from TCRdb's copy, which holds only in-frame ones; the method was immunoSEQ multiplex PCR. The repertoire holds 150,000 to 200,000 clones, with under 95% as singletons. The input for sequencing was peripheral blood, taken 28 days after the second AZD1222 dose. The source of these receptors is an adult who received the AZD1222 COVID-19 vaccine.

CDR3 in amino acids: CASSTTTGAKETQYF. For the CDR3, the DNA is TGTGCCAGCAGTACAACGACAGGGGCGAAAGAGACCCAGTACTTC. The V and J genes are TRBV27 and TRBJ2-5; 8 nucleotides align to TRBD1. The CDR3 totals 15 residues. V lost 5 bases, J lost 3 bases, and 8 bases stayed unmatched. Germline V CDR1 and CDR2: MNHEY, SMNVEV (reference sequence).

The V call is TRBV30, the J call TRBJ1-3, with D unclear. V lost 5 bases to trimming and J lost 5 bases, with 16 bases between them. Germline V gives CDR1 GTSNPN, CDR2 SVGIG (reference sequence). CDR3 length equals 14 residues. CDR3 protein: CAWGARNLRNTIYF. DNA of the CDR3: TGTGCCTGGGGCGCTCGGAACTTAAGAAACACCATATATTTT.

The chain has TRBV25-1 and TRBJ2-3, with D maybe TRBD1 (6 bases). The CDR3 spans 18 residues. Trimming took 4 bases from V and 0 from J, leaving 20 bases between them. Germline loops: CDR1 MGHDK, CDR2 SYGVNS. CDR3 DNA sequence: TGTGCCAGCAGTGGAGGGACATTCTCAAAAGGGAGCACAGATACGCAGTATTTT. This codes for CASSGGTFSKGSTDTQYF.

This clone occurred once. The rearrangement joins TRBV7-6 to TRBJ2-3; possible D gene TRBD1, 5 bases. Deletions cut 5 bases from V and 6 bases from J, with 21 bases between. CDR1 and CDR2 (germline): SGHVS, FNYEAQ. CDR3 length equals 16 residues. CDR3: CASSDGTAGKLDTQYF. CDR3 sequence (DNA): TGTGCCAGCAGCGATGGTACGGCAGGGAAACTGGATACGCAGTATTTT.

This rearrangement joins TRBV7-9 to TRBJ1-1; the D gene is possibly TRBD1 (5 bases). CDR3 length equals 18 residues. The V end lost 5 bases, the J end lost 1 base, and 23 bases lay between the germline ends. Looked up from germline, CDR1 is SEHNR and CDR2 is FQNEAQ (reference sequence). CDR3 amino acids: CASSPSGKGAAKNTEAFF. The CDR3 nucleotides are TGTGCCAGCAGCCCAAGCGGGAAAGGGGCGGCCAAGAACACTGAAGCTTTCTTT. The entire variable domain, with the rest obtained from reference TRBV7-9 and TRBJ1-1, is as follows: DTGVSQNPRHKITKRGQNVTFRCDPISEHNRLYWYRQTLGQGPEFLTYFQNEAQLEKSRLLSDRFSAERPKGSFSTLEIQRTEQGDSAMYLCASSPSGKGAAKNTEAFFGQGTRLTVV.

The V call is TRBV5-6, the J call TRBJ1-2; D ambiguous. The CDR3 spans 13 residues. Trimming left V 2 bases short and J 0 bases short, with 5 bases between. CDR1 and CDR2 (germline): SGHDT, YYEEEE. In DNA form, the CDR3 reads TGTGCCAGCAGCTTAGCAGCTAACTATGGCTACACCTTC. Translation: CASSLAANYGYTF.

This chain connects TRBV28 to TRBJ2-2; the D is unclear. The CDR3 loop spans 13 amino acids. The V end was cut by 1 base, the J end by 4 bases, with 4 bases between. Germline-derived CDR1 and CDR2 are MDHEN and SYDVKM. CDR3 in amino acids: CASSLLGTGELFF. The CDR3 DNA is TGTGCCAGCAGTTTATTGGGCACCGGGGAGCTGTTTTTT. Full variable domain (rest looked up from reference TRBV28 and TRBJ2-2): DVKVTQSSRYLVKRTGEKVFLECVQDMDHENMFWYRQDPGLGLRLIYFSYDVKMKEKGDIPEGYSVSREKKERFSLILESASTNQTSMYLCASSLLGTGELFFGEGSRLTVL.

This chain joins TRBV6-5 and TRBJ2-1; D is ambiguous. This CDR3 spans 13 amino acids. The V end lost 0 bases, the J end lost 12 bases, and 12 bases lay between the germline ends. Germline V CDR1 and CDR2: MNHEY, SVGAGI. CDR3 sequence: CASSYSNSRAQFF. In DNA, the CDR3 is TGTGCCAGCAGTTACTCGAATTCCCGGGCGCAGTTCTTC.

The chain carries TRBV5-6 and TRBJ2-1; no clear D gene. This CDR3 spans 12 amino acids. CDR1 and CDR2 (germline): SGHDT, YYEEEE. V lost 7 bases, J lost 6 bases, and 11 bases lay in between. Here the CDR3 reads CASGRGGNEQFF. The CDR3 DNA reads as TGTGCCAGCGGTCGCGGCGGCAATGAGCAGTTCTTC.

J is TRBJ2-7 and V is TRBV6-1; D unclear. Germline loops: CDR1 MNHNS, CDR2 SASEGT. CDR3 size: 11 residues. V was pared by 1 base and J by 3 bases, with 1 base between. The CDR3 sequence is CASSEGYEQYF. CDR3 DNA: TGTGCCAGCAGTGAAGGCTACGAGCAGTACTTC.

This chain links TRBV3-1 (or the pseudogene TRBV3-2) with TRBJ1-2; D is possibly TRBD1 (5 bases). The germline V gene encodes CDR1 LGHDT and CDR2 YNNKEL (reference sequence). The CDR3 totals 16 residues. V shed 0 bases and J shed 3 bases, with 14 bases lying between them. The CDR3 sequence: CASSQDLGARDYGYTF. In nucleotides, the CDR3 is TGTGCCAGCAGCCAAGATCTCGGGGCGAGGGACTATGGCTACACCTTC.